This TCR beta chain was retrieved from a study of regulatory and conventional T cells in RAG deficiency. The study's findings and limits: Shannon entropy was markedly lower and Simpson indices higher in RAG-deficient patients than control T-cell subsets. Shorter CDR3s in all patient subsets; >80% Treg-Tconv overlap in Omenn. Omenn CD25-high CD127-low cells may be activated cells, not true Tregs.

Data came from immunoSEQ multiplex PCR; TCRdb stores just in-frame clones and leaves some out. The table includes just under 9,500 clones, roughly 90% detected once. To note about this clone: Its antigen remains unidentified.

Regulatory T cells were sorted from blood as CD4+ CD25-high CD127-low cells. The CDR3 is 13 residues long. V lost 3 bases, J lost 0 bases, and 6 bases lay in between. Germline CDR1 SGHDN, CDR2 FVKESK. The same data also contributed to another study, on regulatory T cells. That study reports: The PCR used 52 TRBV and 13 TRBJ primers. Skewed V and J usage and few unique V-J pairs marked patient repertoires, most in Tregs.

This chain connects TRBV14 to TRBJ2-7; D may be TRBD1 (6 bases). The TCR sequence derives from a human donor in good health. Sequences were obtained from Tregs sorted from blood. CDR3 nucleotides: TGTGCCAGCAGCCAGACAGGCTCCTACGAGCAGTACTTC. This sequence encodes CASSQTGSYEQYF.